The 12 T cell receptor beta chains in this list originate from one sample, sequenced in a study of regulatory T cells in long-lasting Graves disease. Time point given: persistent/refractory GD, antithyroid drugs over 5 years with positive TRAb. Preparation of the TCR library used RNA extracted from PBMCs. Arm-PCR of CDR3 regions and iRepertoire HTBI primers were used to build TCR beta libraries. TCRdb called the multiplex PCR reads again in MiXCR, with one record for every CDR3 protein. The data hold roughly 450,000 distinct CDR3 sequences, with about a quarter observed a single time. The source material was peripheral blood mononuclear cells (PBMCs), sampled when the disease was refractory, from a patient treated with antithyroid drugs. These receptors were collected from a female donor with Graves disease.

This clonotype was counted many times. This rearrangement joins TRBV29-1 to TRBJ1-2, with D possibly matching TRBD1 (5 bases). V was pared by 0 bases and J by 5 bases, with 13 bases between. Per germline, CDR1 SQVTM and CDR2 ANQGSEA. This CDR3 has 14 amino acids. CDR3 DNA: TGCAGCGTTGAAGATCCAGGGAGAGGGTATGGCTACACCTTC. Encoded protein: CSVEDPGRGYGYTF. The full variable domain, its missing parts supplied by reference TRBV29-1 and TRBJ1-2, is SAVISQKPSRDICQRGTSLTIQCQVDSQVTMMFWYRQQPGQSLTLIATANQGSEATYESGFVIDKFPISRPNLTFSTLTVSNMSPEDSSIYLCSVEDPGRGYGYTFGSGTRLTVV.

The gene calls are TRBV15 and TRBJ2-7; TRBD2 agrees at 10 bases. This CDR3 has 20 residues. With 0 bases clipped from V and 6 bases from J, the junction kept 20 bases outside the gene matches. Germline CDR1 LNHNV, CDR2 YYDKDF (reference sequence). CDR3 sequence (DNA): TGTGCCACCAGCAGAGATAGAGCAGGTCTAGCGGGAGTTACTGTACCCGAGCAGTACTTC. It codes for CATSRDRAGLAGVTVPEQYF.

The V and J genes are TRBV6-4 and TRBJ2-2; D call uncertain. Deletions cut 6 bases from V and 6 bases from J, with 8 bases between. CDR1 is MRHNA, CDR2 SNTAGT, per germline. The CDR3 totals 12 residues. The CDR3 DNA follows: TGTGCCAGCAGACAGTCCCCCGGGGAGCTGTTTTTT. It encodes CASRQSPGELFF.

In its sample, this clonotype was seen a few times. The chain links TRBV28 to TRBJ2-7, with no clear D. With 7 bases removed from V and 0 bases from J, the gap between germline ends came to 10 bases. The CDR3 sequence is 13 residues long. Germline-derived CDR1 and CDR2 are MDHEN and SYDVKM. CDR3 protein: CASTLGSSYEQYF. In nucleotides, the CDR3 is TGTGCCAGCACCCTCGGATCCTCCTACGAGCAGTACTTC.

This clonotype was recorded at least ten times. This chain links TRBV6-2 or TRBV6-3 with TRBJ2-7; the D call may be TRBD1 or TRBD2 (6 bases each). The CDR3 spans 13 residues. V was cut by 4 bases and J by 6 bases, with 13 bases left in between. Germline assignment: CDR1 MNHEY and CDR2 SVGEGT. CDR3 in amino acids: CASSLAGGLEQYF. CDR3 nucleotide sequence: TGTGCCAGCAGTTTAGCCGGGGGCCTCGAGCAGTACTTC.

The J gene is TRBJ1-1, the V gene TRBV10-3, with 7 bases fitting TRBD1. With V trimmed by 4 bases and J by 4 bases, 3 bases remained unmatched. The CDR3 consists of 13 residues. The germline V gene encodes CDR1 ENHRY and CDR2 SYGVKD. The chain's CDR3 is CAISGAGGTEAFF. Here the CDR3 DNA reads TGTGCCATCAGTGGGGCAGGGGGCACTGAAGCTTTCTTT.

The V gene is TRBV4-2, the J gene TRBJ2-4, with D possibly matching TRBD1 (5 bases). This CDR3 has 15 amino acids. V lost 2 bases and J lost 3, with 11 bases in between. Per the germline V gene, CDR1 is LGHNA and CDR2 is YNFKEQ. The CDR3 nucleotides read TGTGCCAGCAGCCAATCCAGGGTTAGCAAAAACATTCAGTACTTC. Its translation: CASSQSRVSKNIQYF.

This chain joins TRBV30 and TRBJ1-2; a weak D match, TRBD1 (5 bases). Germline V lookup: CDR1 GTSNPN, CDR2 SVGIG (reference sequence). The V gene lost 0 bases and the J gene lost 8 bases, with 13 bases spanning the gap. The CDR3 is 13 amino acids. The CDR3 here is CAWSVTALSGYTF. CDR3 nucleotides: TGTGCCTGGAGTGTGACAGCACTTAGCGGCTACACCTTC.

The chain has TRBV10-3 and TRBJ2-7; TRBD1 agrees at 8 bases. The CDR3 covers 14 residues. The germline gives CDR1 ENHRY, CDR2 SYGVKD. Unmatched junction bases numbered 4, after V lost 3 bases and J lost 3 bases. Here the CDR3 reads CAISDTGQGYEQYF. As DNA, the CDR3 is TGTGCCATCAGTGATACCGGACAGGGCTACGAGCAGTACTTC.

The chain recombines TRBV30 with TRBJ2-7, with 10 bases aligning to TRBD2. V shed 6 bases, J shed 5 bases, and the junction held 7 bases outside the gene matches. CDR1 is GTSNPN and CDR2 is SVGIG in the germline V gene (reference sequence). The CDR3 covers 13 residues. The CDR3 region is CACLAGVLDEQYF. The CDR3, as DNA: TGTGCCTGTCTAGCGGGAGTTCTCGACGAGCAGTACTTC.

This clonotype occurred many times. The genes are TRBV6-1 and TRBJ2-1; 14 positions match TRBD2. Germline V gene data show CDR1 as MNHNS and CDR2 as SASEGT. There are 15 residues in the CDR3. Trimming removed 5 bases from V and 9 bases from J; junction bases left unmatched: 6. DNA for the CDR3: TGTGCCAGCAGTCGCGGACTAGCGGGAGGCATTGAGCAGTTCTTC. This gives the protein CASSRGLAGGIEQFF.

The table lists this clonotype with a few counts. This chain uses TRBV12-3 or TRBV12-4 with TRBJ1-2; D is unclear. The CDR3 runs to 12 residues. V shed 1 base and J shed 4 bases, with 4 bases lying between them. CDR3 coding DNA: TGTGCCAGCAGTTTAGACACCTATGGCTACACCTTC. Protein: CASSLDTYGYTF.